These T cell receptor beta chains were read from a single sample in a study of blood T cell repertoires in COVID-19. Sequenced by immunoSEQ multiplex PCR; TCRdb stores in-frame clones only, minus some. Of some 190,000 clones in the sample, about 85% were seen once. The specimen sequenced was peripheral blood. The receptor source for this set is a woman older than 75 with acute or convalescent COVID-19. Both conserved end residues are part of each CDR3. The order of the fields is CDR3 length, D gene, V gene, J gene, CDR3 protein, CDR3 DNA. D genes are given only for firm matches.

len: 16; d_gene: NA; v_gene: TRBV18; j_gene: TRBJ1-2; CDR3aa: CASSPPGRSPYYGYTF; CDR3nt: TGTGCCAGCTCACCACCGGGCAGATCTCCCTACTATGGCTACACCTTC
len: 11; d_gene: NA; v_gene: TRBV2; j_gene: TRBJ1-5; CDR3aa: CASTQGGTQHF; CDR3nt: TGTGCCAGCACACAGGGAGGGACCCAGCATTTT
len: 14; d_gene: NA; v_gene: TRBV29-1; j_gene: TRBJ1-2; CDR3aa: CSVSQGPTGYGYTF; CDR3nt: TGCAGCGTGAGCCAGGGTCCAACGGGCTATGGCTACACCTTC
len: 12; d_gene: TRBD1; v_gene: TRBV7-9; j_gene: TRBJ1-1; CDR3aa: CASSLVDRGAFF; CDR3nt: TGTGCCAGCAGCTTAGTGGACAGGGGTGCTTTCTTT
len: 12; d_gene: TRBD1; v_gene: TRBV6-5; j_gene: TRBJ1-6; CDR3aa: CASRTGGRPLHF; CDR3nt: TGTGCCAGCAGGACAGGGGGGCGGCCCCTCCACTTT
len: 15; d_gene: NA; v_gene: TRBV1; j_gene: TRBJ2-3; CDR3aa: CTSSPDRGWSDTQYF; CDR3nt: TGCACCAGCAGCCCTGACAGGGGGTGGTCAGATACGCAGTATTTT
len: 15; d_gene: TRBD1; v_gene: TRBV23-1; j_gene: TRBJ1-5; CDR3aa: CASSRGQGCGQPQHF; CDR3nt: TGCGCCAGCAGTCGGGGACAGGGATGTGGGCAGCCCCAGCATTTT
len: 15; d_gene: NA; v_gene: TRBV7-9; j_gene: TRBJ1-2; CDR3aa: CASSLGRWQGLGYTF; CDR3nt: TGTGCCAGCAGCCTAGGACGGTGGCAGGGCCTTGGCTACACCTTC
len: 13; d_gene: TRBD1; v_gene: TRBV12-3/TRBV12-4; j_gene: TRBJ2-1; CDR3aa: CASSPQTGNEQFF; CDR3nt: TGTGCCAGCAGTCCCCAGACAGGGAATGAGCAGTTCTTC
len: 12; d_gene: NA; v_gene: TRBV10-3; j_gene: TRBJ2-5; CDR3aa: CAISPGQETQYF; CDR3nt: TGTGCCATCAGTCCGGGACAAGAGACCCAGTACTTC
len: 17; d_gene: TRBD2; v_gene: TRBV5-3; j_gene: TRBJ2-5; CDR3aa: CARSLVAGTSVKETQYF; CDR3nt: TGTGCCAGAAGCTTGGTTGCCGGGACTAGCGTCAAAGAGACCCAGTACTTC
len: 15; d_gene: NA; v_gene: TRBV5-6; j_gene: TRBJ1-3; CDR3aa: CASSLVRSSGNTIYF; CDR3nt: TGTGCCAGCAGCTTGGTCCGGAGCTCTGGAAACACCATATATTTT
len: 11; d_gene: NA; v_gene: TRBV23-1; j_gene: TRBJ1-2; CDR3aa: CASPLRVGYTF; CDR3nt: TGCGCCAGTCCTTTGAGGGTAGGTTACACCTTC
len: 16; d_gene: TRBD1; v_gene: TRBV19; j_gene: TRBJ1-3; CDR3aa: CASSRNRGSSGNTIYF; CDR3nt: TGTGCCAGTAGTAGGAACAGGGGGAGTTCTGGAAACACCATATATTTT
len: 12; d_gene: NA; v_gene: TRBV11-3; j_gene: TRBJ2-1; CDR3aa: CASSLSTNEQFF; CDR3nt: TGTGCCAGCAGCTTATCGACTAATGAGCAGTTCTTC
len: 13; d_gene: NA; v_gene: TRBV5-1; j_gene: TRBJ1-4; CDR3aa: CASSLAGIEKLFF; CDR3nt: TGCGCCAGCAGCTTGGCAGGGATTGAAAAACTGTTTTTT
len: 14; d_gene: NA; v_gene: TRBV7-2; j_gene: TRBJ2-5; CDR3aa: CASSLVPQEETQYF; CDR3nt: TGTGCCAGCAGCTTAGTACCCCAGGAAGAGACCCAGTACTTC
len: 14; d_gene: TRBD2; v_gene: TRBV7-9; j_gene: TRBJ2-1; CDR3aa: CASSFIAGANEQFF; CDR3nt: TGTGCCAGCAGCTTTATAGCGGGAGCCAATGAGCAGTTCTTC